The 29 T cell receptor beta chains below were found in one sample sequenced in a study of blood T cell repertoires in COVID-19. Here immunoSEQ multiplex PCR was the method, and the copy in TCRdb shows in-frame clones only, minus some. The sample has some 140,000 clones, 78% seen once. The sample taken for sequencing was peripheral blood. These receptors were collected from a man older than 75 with acute or convalescent COVID-19.

This clone showed up just a few times. The DNA of the CDR3 is TGTGCCTGGAGTGCCCAGGTTGAGCAGTTCTTC. Its protein is CAWSAQVEQFF. V is TRBV30 and J is TRBJ2-1; D is ambiguous. Germline V CDR1 and CDR2: GTSNPN, SVGIG (reference sequence). The V gene lost 1 base and the J gene lost 9 bases, with 7 bases spanning the gap. The CDR3 totals 11 residues. Full variable domain (remainder filled in from reference TRBV30 and TRBJ2-1): SQTIHQWPATLVQPVGSPLSLECTVEGTSNPNLYWYRQAAGRGLQLLFYSVGIGQISSEVPQNLSASRPQDRQFILSSKKLLLSDSGFYLCAWSAQVEQFFGPGTRLTVL.

The CDR3 protein is CASSAIQGTEAFF. Written as DNA, the CDR3 is TGTGCCAGCAGTGCCATACAGGGAACTGAAGCTTTCTTT. The chain employs TRBV6-4 and TRBJ1-1; TRBD1 might be the D (6 bases). CDR1 and CDR2 (germline): MRHNA, SNTAGT. The CDR3 contains 13 residues. V lost 4 bases and J 5 bases, leaving 11 bases between the germline ends.

This clone was counted a few times. Here the CDR3 reads CASSRDRQDPEAFF. Here the CDR3 DNA reads TGCGCCAGCAGCCGGGACAGACAAGACCCTGAAGCTTTCTTT. The chain joins TRBV5-1 to TRBJ1-1; 7 bases match TRBD1. This CDR3 is built from 14 residues. CDR1 SGHRS and CDR2 YFSETQ come from the germline V gene. J lost 6 bases, V lost 4 bases, and 9 bases had no gene match.

This clone showed up just a few times. The rearrangement uses TRBV30 and TRBJ1-2; possible D gene TRBD1, 6 bases. From germline, CDR1 is GTSNPN and CDR2 SVGIG (reference sequence). The CDR3 totals 15 residues. Trimming removed 0 bases from V and 3 bases from J, with 14 bases in between. CDR3 sequence (DNA): TGTGCCTGGAGTGTACAGGGAGGGGGGGACTATGGCTACACCTTC. Protein: CAWSVQGGGDYGYTF. Drawing the rest from reference TRBV30 and TRBJ1-2, the complete variable domain is SQTIHQWPATLVQPVGSPLSLECTVEGTSNPNLYWYRQAAGRGLQLLFYSVGIGQISSEVPQNLSASRPQDRQFILSSKKLLLSDSGFYLCAWSVQGGGDYGYTFGSGTRLTVV.

The rearrangement uses TRBV19 and TRBJ1-4, with D possibly TRBD1 on 5 matching bases. With 5 bases removed from V and 3 bases from J, the gap between germline ends came to 16 bases. The CDR3 contains 16 residues. Germline CDR1 reads LNHDA; CDR2 reads SQIVND (reference sequence). The CDR3 nucleotides read TGTGCCAGTAGTCTTCCGGGGGGGTCCGCTAATGAAAAACTGTTTTTT. Translation: CASSLPGGSANEKLFF.

The chain recombines TRBV3-1 (or the pseudogene TRBV3-2) with TRBJ2-7, with 9 positions matching TRBD1. Germline values: CDR1 LGHDT, CDR2 YNNKEL (reference sequence). The CDR3 sequence is 16 residues long. Germline trimming cut 4 bases from V and 1 base from J; bases unmatched to any gene: 8. The CDR3 DNA sequence: TGTGCCAGCAGCCCCCGGGACAGGGCATCGTCCTACGAGCAGTACGTC. Translated, it gives CASSPRDRASSYEQYV.

This clone was seen at least ten times. The chain links TRBV30 to TRBJ2-5; 10 nucleotides match TRBD2. Germline CDR1 is GTSNPN and CDR2 is SVGIG (reference sequence). This CDR3 is built from 13 residues. The J segment lost 11 bases and the V segment lost 0 bases, leaving 6 bases of the junction unmatched. CDR3 sequence: CAWSVASGGHQYF. The CDR3, as DNA: TGTGCCTGGAGTGTAGCTAGCGGGGGACATCAGTACTTC.

V usage is TRBV19 and J usage is TRBJ2-2; tentative D call: TRBD1 (6 bases). Germline V gene data show CDR1 as LNHDA and CDR2 as SQIVND (reference sequence). There are 14 residues in the CDR3. The germline V and J ends were trimmed by 4 bases and 4 bases, with 10 bases remaining between them. The CDR3 bases are TGTGCCAGTAGTAAACAGGGCGGCACCGGGGAGCTGTTTTTT. It yields the protein CASSKQGGTGELFF.

This chain joins TRBV19 and TRBJ2-5; 10 nucleotides agree with TRBD1. Losses at the gene ends were 5 bases for V and 4 bases for J; bases not matched to a gene: 4. This CDR3 spans 14 amino acids. The germline CDR1 and CDR2 sequences are LNHDA and SQIVND (reference sequence). CDR3 region: CASSRDRGLETQYF. Written as DNA, the CDR3 is TGTGCCAGTAGTCGCGACAGGGGGCTAGAGACCCAGTACTTC.

J is TRBJ2-5 and V is TRBV3-1 (or the pseudogene TRBV3-2); D perhaps matches TRBD2 (5 bases). Between the trimmed V and J ends, which lost 8 bases and 5 bases, there was a span of 21 bases. This CDR3 has 15 residues. Germline V gives CDR1 LGHDT, CDR2 YNNKEL (reference sequence). Written as DNA, the CDR3 is TGTGCCAGCTCTCAGTCTGGCGGAGGTTGGGAGACCCAGTACTTC. This translates into CASSQSGGGWETQYF.

The chain carries TRBV19 and TRBJ2-1; D might be TRBD1 (6 bases). Germline V gene lookup returns CDR1 LNHDA and CDR2 SQIVND (reference sequence). The CDR3 loop spans 12 amino acids. Trimming took 8 bases from V and 6 from J, leaving 11 bases between them. The CDR3 nucleotides are TGTGCCAGTGGAGGACAGTTCAATGAGCAGTTCTTC. This encodes CASGGQFNEQFF.

The rearrangement joins TRBV5-1 to TRBJ2-1; 14 nucleotides agree with TRBD2. Germline V gene lookup returns CDR1 SGHRS and CDR2 YFSETQ. This CDR3 spans 17 amino acids. The ends lost 4 bases at V and 6 bases at J; junction bases unmatched: 9. The CDR3 spells CASSKGLAGDYGNEQFF. CDR3 nucleotide sequence: TGCGCCAGCAGCAAGGGACTAGCGGGGGATTACGGCAATGAGCAGTTCTTC.

Details on this clone: Other DNA sequences of this sample code for an identical CDR3. This chain uses TRBV12-3 or TRBV12-4 with TRBJ2-5, with D possibly TRBD2 on 5 matching bases. The CDR3 has 11 residues. Trimming took 6 bases from V and 5 from J, leaving 7 bases between them. This CDR3 is CASSRGETQYF. The CDR3 nucleotides are TGTGCCAGCAGCCGCGGGGAGACCCAGTACTTC.

This chain uses TRBV3-1 (or the pseudogene TRBV3-2) with TRBJ1-1; D gene uncertain. Germline-derived CDR1 and CDR2 are LGHDT and YNNKEL (reference sequence). The CDR3 consists of 18 residues. V gave up 0 bases and J gave up 0 bases, with 17 bases separating them. Written as DNA, the CDR3 is TGTGCCAGCAGCCAAGAGGTCGTAAGTGCTACTTTGAACACTGAAGCTTTCTTT. This codes for CASSQEVVSATLNTEAFF.

The V call is TRBV2, the J call TRBJ2-7; D remains ambiguous. Germline CDR1 reads SNHLY; CDR2 reads FYNNEI. The CDR3 is made up of 13 amino acids. The V end lost 6 bases, the J end lost 3 bases, and 12 bases lay between the germline ends. Here the CDR3 reads CASSHRVLYEQYF. CDR3 nucleotide sequence: TGTGCCAGCAGCCACAGAGTTCTCTACGAGCAGTACTTC.

Only one count was recorded for this clone. The genes are TRBV5-4 and TRBJ2-1; 9 positions match TRBD2. The J segment lost 7 bases and the V segment lost 0 bases, leaving 2 bases of the junction unmatched. The CDR3 contains 14 residues. Germline lookup yields CDR1 SGHNT and CDR2 YYREEE (reference sequence). CDR3 loop: CASSLGSGGNEQFF. The CDR3, as DNA: TGTGCCAGCAGCTTGGGGAGCGGGGGGAATGAGCAGTTCTTC.

The gene calls are TRBV23-1 and TRBJ2-5; TRBD1 aligns across 8 bases. TRBV23-1 is classed as an ORF, of uncertain function. J lost 4 bases, V lost 0 bases, and 13 bases had no gene match. The CDR3 extends over 18 amino acids. CDR3 DNA sequence: TGCGCCAGCAGTCAATCGAACCAAGGGGCAGGGGGCGGAGAGACCCAGTACTTC. Its protein product is CASSQSNQGAGGGETQYF.

The chain recombines TRBV5-8 with TRBJ1-4, with D possibly being TRBD1 (5 bases). V was pared by 0 bases and J by 3 bases, with 6 bases between. The V gene's germline CDR1 is SGHTS and CDR2 YDEGEE. The CDR3 contains 14 residues. The CDR3 sequence is CASSLGRANEKLFF. For the CDR3, the DNA is TGTGCCAGCAGCTTGGGCAGGGCTAATGAAAAACTGTTTTTT.

This sequence joins TRBV19 and TRBJ1-5, with TRBD1 matching 8 bases. Germline V gives CDR1 LNHDA, CDR2 SQIVND (reference sequence). The junction had 10 bases not matched to a gene; V was cut back by 5 bases and J by 4 bases. The CDR3 consists of 16 residues. As DNA, the CDR3 is TGTGCCAGTAGTGCGATGGGGCAGGGGGCAAATCAGCCCCAGCATTTT. Its protein product is CASSAMGQGANQPQHF.

This chain uses TRBV6-1 with TRBJ2-3; 7 bases agree with TRBD2. Unmatched junction bases numbered 5, after V lost 3 bases and J lost 5 bases. The CDR3 sequence is 14 residues long. Per germline, CDR1 MNHNS and CDR2 SASEGT. The CDR3 reads CASSDGGGLDTQYF. As DNA, the CDR3 is TGTGCCAGCAGTGATGGGGGGGGGTTAGATACGCAGTATTTT.

The V call is TRBV5-1, the J call TRBJ2-3; TRBD2 matches 10 bases. Germline loops: CDR1 SGHRS, CDR2 YFSETQ. The CDR3 totals 16 residues. The trim removed 4 bases at V and 2 bases at J, leaving 7 bases unmatched. As DNA, the CDR3 is TGCGCCAGCAGCCCGATTCTAGCGGGGGCCACAGATACGCAGTATTTT. It is translated as CASSPILAGATDTQYF. Together with reference TRBV5-1 and TRBJ2-3, the CDR3 gives the full variable domain: KAGVTQTPRYLIKTRGQQVTLSCSPISGHRSVSWYQQTPGQGLQFLFEYFSETQRNKGNFPGRFSGRQFSNSRSEMNVSTLELGDSALYLCASSPILAGATDTQYFGPGTRLTVL.

This chain connects TRBV12-3 or TRBV12-4 to TRBJ1-4, with D perhaps TRBD1 (5 bases). This CDR3 spans 12 amino acids. V was cut by 5 bases and J by 8 bases, with 9 bases left in between. The CDR3 reads CASSLTAEKLFF. As DNA, the CDR3 is TGTGCCAGCAGTCTGACAGCAGAAAAACTGTTTTTT.

The V and J genes are TRBV3-1 (or the pseudogene TRBV3-2) and TRBJ1-1; D is perhaps TRBD1 (6 bases). Per germline, CDR1 LGHDT and CDR2 YNNKEL (reference sequence). CDR3 length equals 14 residues. Trimming pared 0 bases from V and 6 bases from J, leaving 11 bases between. CDR3 sequence reads: CASSQEVRGAEAFF. In nucleotides, the CDR3 is TGTGCCAGCAGCCAAGAGGTCAGGGGCGCTGAAGCTTTCTTT.

This clone is a singleton in its sample. This chain uses TRBV19 with TRBJ1-3; D uncertain. The CDR3 length is 13 residues. V dropped 8 bases and J dropped 3 bases, with 11 bases sitting between them. CDR1 is LNHDA, CDR2 SQIVND, per germline (reference sequence). DNA for the CDR3: TGTGCCAGTGCCCACTCGGGTGGAAACACCATATATTTT. Its protein is CASAHSGGNTIYF.

This rearrangement joins TRBV28 to TRBJ1-6, with 8 bases lining up with TRBD1. The germline V gene has CDR1 MDHEN and CDR2 SYDVKM. The CDR3 length is 15 residues. Germline trimming cut 9 bases from V and 0 bases from J; bases unmatched to any gene: 4. The CDR3 DNA reads as TGTGCCAGTCAGGGGGCCAGCTCCTATAATTCACCCCTCCACTTT. Residues: CASQGASSYNSPLHF. The whole variable domain, remainder taken from reference TRBV28 and TRBJ1-6, is DVKVTQSSRYLVKRTGEKVFLECVQDMDHENMFWYRQDPGLGLRLIYFSYDVKMKEKGDIPEGYSVSREKKERFSLILESASTNQTSMYLCASQGASSYNSPLHFGNGTRLTVT.

The chain couples TRBV11-2 to TRBJ1-1; D is possibly TRBD1 (6 bases). The germline CDR1 and CDR2 sequences are SGHAT and FQNNGV. The CDR3 covers 14 residues. Trimming removed 6 bases at V and 0 bases at J, with 11 bases between. The CDR3 sequence: CASRRDRLNTEAFF. DNA for the CDR3: TGTGCCAGCAGGCGAGACAGGTTGAACACTGAAGCTTTCTTT.

The V gene is TRBV5-4, the J gene TRBJ1-5; D is ambiguous. This CDR3 is built from 14 residues. Germline assignment: CDR1 SGHNT and CDR2 YYREEE (reference sequence). V lost 2 bases to trimming and J lost 4 bases, with 10 bases between them. CDR3 DNA sequence: TGTGCCAGCAGCTTTGAGGGCGGGAATCAGCCCCAGCATTTT. Protein: CASSFEGGNQPQHF.

V gene TRBV2 combines with J gene TRBJ1-2, with D hard to call. The CDR3 contains 13 residues. Germline V gene data show CDR1 as SNHLY and CDR2 as FYNNEI. Trimming removed 0 bases at V and 4 bases at J, with 6 bases between. The CDR3 region has the DNA TGTGCCAGCAGTGAAGCTGGGAGCTATGGCTACACCTTC. It is translated as CASSEAGSYGYTF.

The rearrangement uses TRBV19 and TRBJ2-3; TRBD2 matches 7 bases. The CDR3 totals 17 residues. Losses at the gene ends were 3 bases for V and 0 bases for J; bases not matched to a gene: 9. Germline V CDR1 and CDR2: LNHDA, SQIVND (reference sequence). Written as DNA, the CDR3 is TGTGCCAGTAGTATTGGGCTAGCGGATACTAGCACAGATACGCAGTATTTT. Encoded protein: CASSIGLADTSTDTQYF.